A single sample gave rise to the 20 T cell receptor beta chains below, sequenced in a study of blood T cell repertoires in COVID-19. This table comes from immunoSEQ multiplex PCR, and its TCRdb copy is limited to in-frame clones, with some not included. In the table there are about 170,000 clones, 70% to 90% of which are singletons. The sample was PBMCs or T cells enriched from blood (not recorded which). The receptors were sampled from a woman in her late teens or twenties who had recovered from COVID-19.

V gene TRBV7-9 combines with J gene TRBJ2-1; 10 nucleotides match TRBD2. The CDR3 sequence is 16 residues long. Germline CDR1 reads SEHNR; CDR2 reads FQNEAQ (reference sequence). V lost 4 bases to trimming and J lost 3 bases; unmatched junction nucleotides: 6. The CDR3 loop is CASSSISGRLYNEQFF. CDR3 coding DNA: TGTGCCAGCAGCTCCATTAGCGGGAGGCTCTACAATGAGCAGTTCTTC. Combining the CDR3 with reference TRBV7-9 and TRBJ2-1 gives the whole variable domain DTGVSQNPRHKITKRGQNVTFRCDPISEHNRLYWYRQTLGQGPEFLTYFQNEAQLEKSRLLSDRFSAERPKGSFSTLEIQRTEQGDSAMYLCASSSISGRLYNEQFFGPGTRLTVL.

This clone was detected only once. The rearrangement uses TRBV28 and TRBJ2-5; 13 nucleotides agree with TRBD2. V lost 5 bases to trimming and J lost 8 bases; unmatched junction nucleotides: 14. Germline CDR1 reads MDHEN; CDR2 reads SYDVKM. The CDR3 totals 17 residues. The CDR3 DNA sequence: TGTGCCAGCAGTCAGCAACTAGCGGGAGGGCTGAGACCCACCCAGTACTTC. This codes for CASSQQLAGGLRPTQYF.

V gene TRBV30 combines with J gene TRBJ2-1, with 11 bases matching TRBD2. V lost 3 bases, J lost 4 bases, and 11 bases stayed unmatched. The length of the CDR3 is 17 residues. CDR1 GTSNPN and CDR2 SVGIG come from the germline V gene (reference sequence). CDR3 sequence reads: CAWRGGSGRASYNEQFF. The CDR3 DNA sequence: TGTGCCTGGAGAGGGGGTAGCGGGAGGGCCAGTTACAATGAGCAGTTCTTC.

For the CDR3, the DNA is TGCGCCAGCAGGGGCGGGACAGCGAGCTCCTATAATTCACCCCTCCACTTT. It specifies CASRGGTASSYNSPLHF. V usage is TRBV5-1 and J usage is TRBJ1-6; TRBD1 aligns across 7 bases. The CDR3 extends over 17 amino acids. CDR1 and CDR2 (germline): SGHRS, YFSETQ. The ends lost 5 bases at V and 0 bases at J; junction bases unmatched: 8. The full variable domain, completed using reference TRBV5-1 and TRBJ1-6, is KAGVTQTPRYLIKTRGQQVTLSCSPISGHRSVSWYQQTPGQGLQFLFEYFSETQRNKGNFPGRFSGRQFSNSRSEMNVSTLELGDSALYLCASRGGTASSYNSPLHFGNGTRLTVT.

This clone was picked up a small number of times. The gene calls are TRBV3-1 (or the pseudogene TRBV3-2) and TRBJ2-1; 11 bases line up with TRBD2. Germline V gene sequence: CDR1 LGHDT, CDR2 YNNKEL (reference sequence). V lost 1 base, J lost 7 bases, and 6 bases stayed unmatched. This CDR3 has 16 amino acids. CDR3 sequence (DNA): TGTGCCAGCAGCCAAGGGCTAGCGGGAGGATGGAATGAGCAGTTCTTC. Encoded protein: CASSQGLAGGWNEQFF.

This sequence joins TRBV21-1 and TRBJ2-1; the D call TRBD2 from the table was never checked on the DNA. TRBV21-1 is assigned pseudogene status. CDR3 length: 18 amino acids. DNA for the CDR3: TGTGCCAGCAGCAAAGTATTGTCAGACTATACCTCCTACAATGAGCAGTTCTTC. This codes for CASSKVLSDYTSYNEQFF.

The gene calls are TRBV9 and TRBJ2-1, with TRBD2 as a possible D gene (6 bases). Trimming removed 3 bases at V and 9 bases at J, with 13 bases between. CDR3 length equals 13 residues. Germline loops: CDR1 SGDLS, CDR2 YYNGEE. The CDR3 region is CASSARLVSEQFF. As DNA, the CDR3 is TGTGCCAGCAGCGCCAGACTAGTGTCTGAGCAGTTCTTC.

V is TRBV28 and J is TRBJ2-1; D unresolved. Trimming cost V 2 bases and J 5 bases, with 4 bases left between them. The CDR3 length is 12 residues. Germline values: CDR1 MDHEN, CDR2 SYDVKM. CDR3 nucleotides: TGTGCCAGCAGTTTAGTCGACAATGAGCAGTTCTTC. Residues: CASSLVDNEQFF.

The rearrangement links TRBV5-1 to TRBJ2-1; TRBD2 agrees at 9 bases. Germline CDR1 and CDR2: SGHRS and YFSETQ. V shed 3 bases and J 2 bases; nucleotides not matched to a gene: 6. This CDR3 contains 16 residues. The CDR3 is CASSSSTSGPYNEQFF. The CDR3 bases are TGCGCCAGCAGCTCCTCGACTAGCGGCCCCTACAATGAGCAGTTCTTC.

The rearrangement links TRBV3-1 (or the pseudogene TRBV3-2) to TRBJ2-3; D remains ambiguous. Germline V gives CDR1 LGHDT, CDR2 YNNKEL (reference sequence). There are 14 residues in the CDR3. The V end was cut by 0 bases, the J end by 6 bases, with 10 bases between. The CDR3: CASSQDFGIDTQYF. As DNA, the CDR3 is TGTGCCAGCAGCCAAGATTTCGGTATTGATACGCAGTATTTT.

The chain has TRBV28 and TRBJ2-3; D is undetermined. CDR1 is MDHEN and CDR2 is SYDVKM in the germline V gene. This CDR3 spans 12 amino acids. The V end lost 8 bases, the J end lost 6 bases, and 12 bases lay between the germline ends. CDR3 in amino acids: CASLKSPDTQYF. DNA for the CDR3: TGTGCCAGCTTAAAGAGTCCGGATACGCAGTATTTT.

The chain links TRBV2 to TRBJ2-7; D unresolved. Trimming cost V 3 bases and J 3 bases, with 9 bases left between them. CDR1 and CDR2 (germline): SNHLY, FYNNEI. This CDR3 has 13 amino acids. CDR3 bases: TGTGCCAGCAGTGACCCCGTTAACTACGAGCAGTACTTC. Translation: CASSDPVNYEQYF.

The rearrangement links TRBV30 to TRBJ2-7, with 7 bases aligning to TRBD1. This CDR3 region has 14 residues. The germline V gene encodes CDR1 GTSNPN and CDR2 SVGIG (reference sequence). V dropped 4 bases and J dropped 5; count of bases not matched to a gene: 11. The CDR3 region is CAWTPTGNIHEQYF. The CDR3 region has the DNA TGTGCCTGGACTCCGACAGGGAATATCCACGAGCAGTACTTC.

This clone appeared once. The V gene is TRBV20-1, the J gene TRBJ2-7, with TRBD2 matching over 7 bases. CDR3 size: 17 residues. Germline-derived CDR1 and CDR2 are DFQATT and SNEGSKA (reference sequence). The junction had 19 bases not matched to a gene; V was cut back by 3 bases and J by 5 bases. The CDR3 sequence is CSASPFFPGGIRHEQYF. The CDR3 coding sequence is TGCAGTGCTAGTCCATTTTTCCCCGGGGGGATTAGGCACGAGCAGTACTTC.

The CDR3 here is CASSLERRPEAFF. DNA for the CDR3: TGTGCCAGCAGCTTGGAGAGGAGACCTGAAGCTTTCTTT. The rearrangement uses TRBV5-5 and TRBJ1-1; D ambiguous. Germline assignment: CDR1 SGHKS and CDR2 YYEKEE (reference sequence). The CDR3 sequence is 13 residues long. V shed 0 bases and J shed 6 bases, with 9 bases lying between them.

The chain is built from TRBV11-2 and TRBJ2-3; TRBD2 aligns across 13 bases. Germline loops: CDR1 SGHAT, CDR2 FQNNGV. J was trimmed by 2 bases and V by 10 bases; bases with no gene match: 12. This CDR3 region has 17 residues. For the CDR3, the DNA is TGTGCCACCAAGGGACTAGCGGGGCCACTGAACACAGATACGCAGTATTTT. This codes for CATKGLAGPLNTDTQYF.

The rearrangement links TRBV5-6 to TRBJ2-7; D not certain. V shed 0 bases and J shed 4 bases, with 11 bases lying between them. Germline values: CDR1 SGHDT, CDR2 YYEEEE. The CDR3 covers 14 residues. The DNA of the CDR3 is TGTGCCAGCAGCTTGGCCGGGTTAGAATACGAGCAGTACTTC. This sequence encodes CASSLAGLEYEQYF.

V gene TRBV19 combines with J gene TRBJ1-2; 8 nucleotides line up with TRBD1. Germline lookup yields CDR1 LNHDA and CDR2 SQIVND (reference sequence). The junction had 5 bases not matched to a gene; V was cut back by 5 bases and J by 0 bases. The CDR3 runs 15 residues. This CDR3 is CASSLTGAANYGYTF. CDR3 nucleotides: TGTGCCAGTAGTTTGACAGGGGCAGCTAACTATGGCTACACCTTC.

V usage is TRBV19 and J usage is TRBJ2-1; D is ambiguous. V lost 8 bases, J lost 0 bases, and 14 bases lay in between. Germline CDR1 LNHDA, CDR2 SQIVND (reference sequence). The CDR3 sequence is 15 residues long. The chain's CDR3 is CASALTASSYNEQFF. CDR3 in DNA: TGTGCCAGTGCTTTAACGGCTAGCTCCTACAATGAGCAGTTCTTC.

J is TRBJ1-2 and V is TRBV9, with 8 bases lining up with TRBD1. The CDR3 loop spans 14 amino acids. V lost 0 bases and J lost 7; bases outside the gene matches: 5. Germline CDR1 is SGDLS and CDR2 is YYNGEE. CDR3 DNA sequence: TGTGCCAGCAGCGTAGAAGCAGGGGGCAGTGGCTACACCTTC. This sequence encodes CASSVEAGGSGYTF. The complete variable domain, with remaining parts taken from reference TRBV9 and TRBJ1-2, reads DSGVTQTPKHLITATGQRVTLRCSPRSGDLSVYWYQQSLDQGLQFLIQYYNGEERAKGNILERFSAQQFPDLHSELNLSSLELGDSALYFCASSVEAGGSGYTFGSGTRLTVV.